The rows below give T cell receptor beta chains drawn from one sample of a study of control samples from healthy donors and cancer patients. The assay was immunoSEQ multiplex PCR, and TCRdb's table has in-frame clones only and misses some. This table holds 190,000 or so clones, 90% to 95% found once. The sequencing sample was made of blood. The receptors were gathered from a man younger than 30 in good health. CDR3s include the opening cysteine and the closing phenylalanine or tryptophan. A D gene is named only where the DNA matches it firmly. For some rows the clone size is stated as once, few or many, or as a class when expanded; others skip it.

V gene,CDR3 length,D gene,clone size,J gene,CDR3 protein,CDR3 DNA
TRBV7-3,15,TRBD1,NA,TRBJ2-3,CASSRGQGARDTQYF,TGTGCCAGCAGCCGAGGACAGGGGGCAAGAGATACGCAGTATTTT
TRBV27,15,TRBD1,NA,TRBJ1-2,CASSARQGIGKGYTF,TGTGCCAGCAGTGCCCGACAGGGGATAGGGAAGGGCTACACCTTC
TRBV5-1,15,NA,NA,TRBJ1-6,CASSLREGMDSPLHF,TGCGCCAGCAGCTTGCGTGAGGGGATGGATTCACCCCTCCACTTT
TRBV25-1,14,NA,NA,TRBJ2-7,CASSEYLDSYEQYF,TGTGCCAGCAGTGAATACTTGGACAGCTACGAGCAGTACTTC
TRBV9,13,NA,NA,TRBJ2-5,CASSPRKGETQYF,TGTGCCAGCAGCCCCAGGAAAGGGGAGACCCAGTACTTC
TRBV19,15,TRBD2,once,TRBJ2-7,CASRVRTSGGYEQYF,TGTGCCAGTAGGGTTCGGACTAGCGGGGGCTACGAGCAGTACTTC
TRBV24-1,11,NA,NA,TRBJ1-1,CATRGPTEAFF,TGTGCCACCAGGGGTCCCACTGAAGCTTTCTTT
TRBV7-3,14,TRBD1,NA,TRBJ2-3,CASSPGTATDTQYF,TGTGCCAGCAGCCCCGGGACAGCCACAGATACGCAGTATTTT
TRBV19,12,NA,NA,TRBJ1-1,CASSIGRTEAFF,TGTGCCAGTAGTATCGGGAGGACTGAAGCTTTCTTT
TRBV7-9,11,NA,NA,TRBJ1-1,CASSLAPGAFF,TGTGCCAGCAGCTTAGCTCCGGGGGCTTTCTTT
TRBV11-1,12,NA,NA,TRBJ2-7,CASSLSPDEQYF,TGTGCCAGCAGCCTATCCCCCGACGAGCAGTACTTC
TRBV6-6,15,NA,NA,TRBJ2-3,CASVTSTSQADTQYF,TGTGCCAGCGTCACCAGTACCTCCCAAGCTGATACGCAGTATTTT
TRBV4-1,14,NA,NA,TRBJ1-5,CASSLDSYNQPQHF,TGCGCCAGCAGCCTGGACAGTTACAATCAGCCCCAGCATTTT
TRBV6-1,17,TRBD2,once,TRBJ2-5,CASSDLLAGGRGETQYF,TGTGCCAGCAGTGATTTGCTAGCGGGGGGCCGTGGGGAGACCCAGTACTTC
TRBV18,16,TRBD1,NA,TRBJ2-7,CASSPAGGTGGDEQYF,TGTGCCAGCTCACCAGCGGGGGGGACAGGGGGAGACGAGCAGTACTTC
TRBV7-2,14,NA,few,TRBJ1-1,CASSLVILNTEAFF,TGTGCCAGCAGCTTAGTCATATTGAACACTGAAGCTTTCTTT
TRBV10-1,14,NA,NA,TRBJ2-2,CASSTGRSAGELFF,TGCGCCAGCAGCACAGGGAGATCGGCCGGGGAGCTGTTTTTT
TRBV28,18,NA,NA,TRBJ1-5,CASSLPHSRAGGNQPQHF,TGTGCCAGCAGTTTACCCCACAGCCGGGCAGGAGGCAATCAGCCCCAGCATTTT
TRBV9,14,NA,NA,TRBJ1-2,CASSVVADNYGYTF,TGTGCCAGCAGCGTAGTGGCGGATAACTATGGCTACACCTTC
TRBV12-5,16,TRBD2,NA,TRBJ2-7,CASGPNYGGGDYEQYF,TGTGCTAGTGGTCCGAACTACGGCGGGGGGGACTACGAGCAGTACTTC
TRBV7-3,13,NA,NA,TRBJ2-3,CASSSVSDSTQYF,TGTGCCAGCAGCTCCGTCTCAGACTCTACGCAGTATTTT
TRBV5-1,14,NA,once,TRBJ2-7,CASSLEPLNYEQYF,TGCGCCAGCAGCTTGGAACCCCTTAATTACGAGCAGTACTTC
TRBV19,14,TRBD1,NA,TRBJ2-7,CASSRPGQGREQYF,TGTGCCAGTAGTAGACCGGGACAGGGTCGGGAGCAGTACTTC
TRBV3-1/TRBV3-2,15,NA,NA,TRBJ2-7,CASSPRGLLSYEQYF,TGTGCCAGCAGTCCGAGGGGGTTACTCTCCTACGAGCAGTACTTC
TRBV19,13,NA,NA,TRBJ1-5,CASSSGVPQPQHF,TGTGCCAGTAGTTCAGGGGTCCCTCAGCCCCAGCATTTT
TRBV30,14,NA,NA,TRBJ2-3,CAWSQGGGTDTQYF,TGTGCCTGGAGTCAGGGGGGAGGCACAGATACGCAGTATTTT
TRBV9,14,TRBD1,NA,TRBJ1-3,CASGWGQGTNTIYF,TGTGCCAGCGGATGGGGACAGGGGACAAACACCATATATTTT
TRBV2,13,NA,once,TRBJ1-5,CASDEYSNQPQHF,TGTGCCAGCGACGAGTATAGCAATCAGCCCCAGCATTTT
TRBV18,15,NA,NA,TRBJ1-2,CASSADPTAADGYTF,TGTGCCAGCTCCGCAGACCCAACGGCGGCGGATGGCTACACCTTC
TRBV6-5,14,TRBD1,NA,TRBJ1-2,CASSSPGQNYGYTF,TGTGCCAGCTCCTCGCCGGGACAGAACTATGGCTACACCTTC
TRBV3-1/TRBV3-2,19,TRBD1,many,TRBJ2-2,CASSQALDRESSFPGELFF,TGTGCCAGCAGCCAAGCCCTAGACAGGGAATCGAGTTTTCCCGGGGAGCTGTTTTTT
TRBV5-4,15,NA,NA,TRBJ1-6,CASSLAGTVNSPLHF,TGTGCCAGCAGCTTAGCCGGGACGGTAAATTCACCCCTCCACTTT
TRBV2,13,NA,NA,TRBJ1-6,CASRIMDNSPLHF,TGTGCCAGCAGAATAATGGATAATTCACCCCTCCACTTT
TRBV7-3,16,TRBD2,NA,TRBJ2-1,CASSLQRAGGHNEQFF,TGTGCCAGCAGCCTCCAAAGAGCGGGGGGGCACAATGAGCAGTTCTTC
TRBV5-1,15,NA,NA,TRBJ2-6,CASSLWQSGANVLTF,TGCGCCAGCAGCTTGTGGCAGTCTGGGGCCAACGTCCTGACTTTC
TRBV18,17,NA,NA,TRBJ2-7,CASSLYDPPGRTYEQYF,TGTGCCAGCTCACTTTACGATCCACCGGGACGGACCTACGAGCAGTACTTC
TRBV4-1,15,TRBD2,NA,TRBJ2-3,CASSPSSGGWDTQYF,TGCGCCAGCAGCCCCTCTAGCGGGGGATGGGATACGCAGTATTTT
TRBV7-3,14,NA,NA,TRBJ2-7,CASSLGAPPYEQYF,TGTGCCAGCAGCTTGGGGGCTCCTCCCTACGAGCAGTACTTC
TRBV18,15,TRBD1,NA,TRBJ1-6,CASSPWTGDNSPLHF,TGTGCCAGCTCACCATGGACAGGGGACAATTCACCCCTCCACTTT
TRBV25-1,15,TRBD1,NA,TRBJ1-4,CASSAIQGDNEKLFF,TGTGCCAGCAGTGCAATCCAGGGGGATAATGAAAAACTGTTTTTT
TRBV19,14,NA,NA,TRBJ2-2,CASSMSSAGGELFF,TGTGCCAGTAGTATGAGCAGCGCCGGCGGGGAGCTGTTTTTT
TRBV11-2,14,NA,NA,TRBJ2-7,CASSLNGVAYEQYF,TGTGCCAGCAGCTTAAACGGGGTGGCCTACGAGCAGTACTTC
TRBV28,14,NA,NA,TRBJ1-1,CASSLIVVNTEAFF,TGTGCCAGCAGTTTAATAGTAGTGAACACTGAAGCTTTCTTT
TRBV6-2/TRBV6-3,15,TRBD1,NA,TRBJ2-7,CASSYTRQGEYEQYF,TGTGCCAGCAGTTACACTAGACAGGGTGAATACGAGCAGTACTTC
TRBV5-1,14,TRBD1,NA,TRBJ1-1,CASRGTGGDAEAFF,TGCGCCAGCAGAGGGACAGGGGGAGATGCTGAAGCTTTCTTT
TRBV7-6,17,TRBD2,NA,TRBJ2-5,CASSLTGSGNFQETQYF,TGTGCCAGCAGCTTAACGGGTAGCGGGAACTTCCAAGAGACCCAGTACTTC
TRBV4-1,13,NA,NA,TRBJ1-6,CASSQEPNSPLHF,TGCGCCAGCAGCCAAGAGCCTAATTCACCCCTCCACTTT
TRBV7-9,15,NA,NA,TRBJ1-2,CASSLSPGTGSGYTF,TGTGCCAGCAGCTTAAGTCCCGGGACTGGTAGTGGCTACACCTTC
TRBV7-2,15,NA,NA,TRBJ2-2,CASSPRSMNTGELFF,TGTGCCAGCAGCCCTAGATCTATGAACACCGGGGAGCTGTTTTTT
TRBV24-1,13,NA,NA,TRBJ2-3,CATSDPTGDTQYF,TGTGCCACCAGTGATCCGACAGGAGATACGCAGTATTTT
TRBV30,13,NA,NA,TRBJ1-1,CACRTSRDTEAFF,TGTGCCTGCCGGACCAGCCGGGACACTGAAGCTTTCTTT
TRBV6-5,12,TRBD1,NA,TRBJ1-2,CASRRDREGYTF,TGTGCCAGCAGGAGGGACAGGGAGGGCTACACCTTC
TRBV7-9,13,NA,once,TRBJ2-1,CASSLGEAGEQFF,TGTGCCAGCAGCTTGGGAGAGGCGGGTGAGCAGTTCTTC
TRBV24-1,14,TRBD1,NA,TRBJ1-2,CATSDDDRAYGYTF,TGTGCCACCAGTGATGATGACAGGGCCTATGGCTACACCTTC
TRBV6-5,14,TRBD2,NA,TRBJ2-3,CASSWTRRGDTQYF,TGTGCCAGCAGTTGGACTAGGCGCGGAGATACGCAGTATTTT
TRBV25-1,18,TRBD1,once,TRBJ1-6,CASSDQQARTGTNSPLHF,TGTGCCAGCAGTGACCAGCAAGCTAGGACAGGGACTAATTCACCCCTCCACTTT
TRBV24-1,24,TRBD2,NA,TRBJ2-7,CATSDLPGGPSGTRHYLSSYEQYF,TGTGCCACCAGTGATTTGCCGGGAGGGCCGTCAGGGACACGTCACTACTTAAGCTCCTACGAGCAGTACTTC
TRBV7-9,16,TRBD1,NA,TRBJ2-3,CASSSYRGNHTDTQYF,TGTGCCAGCAGCTCCTACAGGGGGAACCACACAGATACGCAGTATTTT
TRBV19,13,TRBD1,NA,TRBJ1-5,CASSITGDQPQHF,TGTGCCAGTAGTATAACAGGGGATCAGCCCCAGCATTTT
TRBV7-6,18,NA,NA,TRBJ2-7,CASSPRGAGGRGSYEQYF,TGTGCCAGCAGCCCCAGGGGGGCTGGGGGAAGGGGCTCCTACGAGCAGTACTTC